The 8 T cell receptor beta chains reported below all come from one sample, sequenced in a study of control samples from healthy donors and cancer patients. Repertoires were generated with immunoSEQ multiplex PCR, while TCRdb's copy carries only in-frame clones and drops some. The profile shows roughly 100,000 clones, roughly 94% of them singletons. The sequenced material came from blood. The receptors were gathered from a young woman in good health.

CDR3 nucleotides: TGTGCCAGCAGCGGGAACCAAGAGACCCAGTACTTC. It translates to CASSGNQETQYF. V and J are TRBV25-1 and TRBJ2-5; D possibly corresponds to TRBD2 (5 bases). V was shortened by 6 bases and J by 0 bases, with 5 bases between the two germline ends. The CDR3 is 12 amino acids. Germline V gene data show CDR1 as MGHDK and CDR2 as SYGVNS.

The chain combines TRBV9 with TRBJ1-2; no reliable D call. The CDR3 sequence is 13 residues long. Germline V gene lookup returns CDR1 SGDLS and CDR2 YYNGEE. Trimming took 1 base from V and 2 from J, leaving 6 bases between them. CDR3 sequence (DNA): TGTGCCAGCAGCGTACAACCCAACTATGGCTACACCTTC. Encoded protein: CASSVQPNYGYTF. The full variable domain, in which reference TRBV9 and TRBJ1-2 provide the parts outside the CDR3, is DSGVTQTPKHLITATGQRVTLRCSPRSGDLSVYWYQQSLDQGLQFLIQYYNGEERAKGNILERFSAQQFPDLHSELNLSSLELGDSALYFCASSVQPNYGYTFGSGTRLTVV.

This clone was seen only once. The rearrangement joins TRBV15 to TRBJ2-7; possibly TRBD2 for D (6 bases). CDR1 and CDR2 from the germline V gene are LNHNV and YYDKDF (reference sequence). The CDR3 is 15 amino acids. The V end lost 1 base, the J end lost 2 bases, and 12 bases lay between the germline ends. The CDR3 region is CATSRGHGGTYEQYF. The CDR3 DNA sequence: TGTGCCACCAGCAGAGGGCACGGCGGGACCTACGAGCAGTACTTC.

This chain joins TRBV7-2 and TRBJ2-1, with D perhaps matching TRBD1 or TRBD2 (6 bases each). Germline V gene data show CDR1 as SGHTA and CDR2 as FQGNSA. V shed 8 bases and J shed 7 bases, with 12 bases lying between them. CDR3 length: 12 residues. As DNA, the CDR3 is TGTGCCAGCGTGGGGGGCTTGAATGAGCAGTTCTTC. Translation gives CASVGGLNEQFF. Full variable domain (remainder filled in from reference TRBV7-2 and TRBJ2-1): GAGVSQSPSNKVTEKGKDVELRCDPISGHTALYWYRQSLGQGLEFLIYFQGNSAPDKSGLPSDRFSAERTGGSVSTLTIQRTQQEDSAVYLCASVGGLNEQFFGPGTRLTVL.

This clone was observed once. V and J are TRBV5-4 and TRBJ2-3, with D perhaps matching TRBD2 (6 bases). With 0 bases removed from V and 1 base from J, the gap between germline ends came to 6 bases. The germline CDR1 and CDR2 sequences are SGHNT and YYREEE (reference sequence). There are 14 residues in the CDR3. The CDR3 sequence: CASSLGRGTDTQYF. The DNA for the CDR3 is TGTGCCAGCAGCTTGGGGAGGGGCACAGATACGCAGTATTTT.

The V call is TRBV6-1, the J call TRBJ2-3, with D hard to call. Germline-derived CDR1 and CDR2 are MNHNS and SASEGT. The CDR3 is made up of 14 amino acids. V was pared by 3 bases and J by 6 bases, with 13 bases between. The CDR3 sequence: CASSEPDLWDTQYF. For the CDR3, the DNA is TGTGCCAGCAGTGAGCCGGACCTTTGGGATACGCAGTATTTT.

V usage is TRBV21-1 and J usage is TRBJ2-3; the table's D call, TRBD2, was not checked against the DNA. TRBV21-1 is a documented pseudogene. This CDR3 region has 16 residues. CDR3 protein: CASSKAGGLSTDTQYF. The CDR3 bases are TGTGCCAGCAGCAAAGCGGGAGGGCTCTCCACAGATACGCAGTATTTT.

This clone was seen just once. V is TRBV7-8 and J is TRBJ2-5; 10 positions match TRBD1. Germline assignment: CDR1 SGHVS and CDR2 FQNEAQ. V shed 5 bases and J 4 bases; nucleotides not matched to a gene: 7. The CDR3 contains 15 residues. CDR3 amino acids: CASSPDRGRLETQYF. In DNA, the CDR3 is TGTGCCAGCAGCCCCGACAGGGGGCGCTTAGAGACCCAGTACTTC.